Reported below is one TCR beta chain. In the authors' workflow: Amplification from reference gene primers served as the basis for estimated nucleated cell counts. Using immunoSEQ multiplex PCR, the repertoire was profiled, and TCRdb retains in-frame clones only, with some absent. The DNA gave D and trimming, while V, J and clone size come from that table. The sample comprises over 45,000 clones, 82% of which are singletons, and 7.3% rests with the top ten. The entry originates in a study of blood T cell repertoires in COVID-19. In the study overall: Spain, Italy and the United States supplied samples that represented acute and convalescent COVID-19. Sample material is recorded as cDNA or gDNA derived from T cells, B-cell-depleted T cells, or PBMCs.

CDR1 is SGHRS and CDR2 is YFSETQ in the germline V gene. This CDR3 has 13 residues. Unmatched junction bases numbered 8, after V lost 4 bases and J lost 8 bases. J is TRBJ1-1 and V is TRBV5-1; TRBD1 matches 7 bases. Sequenced: peripheral blood. This TCR was recovered from a man in his forties with acute or convalescent COVID-19. The CDR3 region has the DNA TGCGCCAGCAGCACCAACAGGGGAACGGAAGCTTTCTTT. Translated, it gives CASSTNRGTEAFF.